A single sample gave rise to the 13 T cell receptor beta chains below, sequenced in a study of cytomegalovirus exposure and HLA in healthy donors. Sequencing was performed with immunoSEQ multiplex PCR; in TCRdb, only in-frame clones are kept and a portion is missing. The sample carries hundreds of thousands of clones, 87% recorded once. The sample comprised PBMCs. Every receptor here comes from a man aged 18 to 35 in good health and CMV-seropositive.

The rearrangement uses TRBV30 and TRBJ1-3; D call uncertain. This CDR3 has 15 amino acids. V was pared by 8 bases and J by 0 bases, with 17 bases between. Germline V gene sequence: CDR1 GTSNPN, CDR2 SVGIG (reference sequence). The CDR3 region is CATTRDQTSGNTIYF. In nucleotides, the CDR3 is TGTGCCACGACAAGGGATCAAACCTCTGGAAACACCATATATTTT.

The V call is TRBV7-9, the J call TRBJ2-7; 9 nucleotides match TRBD1. The CDR3 is made up of 15 amino acids. Germline loops: CDR1 SEHNR, CDR2 FQNEAQ (reference sequence). V was clipped by 5 bases and J by 4 bases; unmatched bases: 9. The CDR3 sequence is CASSLGQGQFYEQYF. CDR3 nucleotide sequence: TGTGCCAGCAGCCTTGGACAGGGGCAATTTTACGAGCAGTACTTC.

The gene calls are TRBV7-2 and TRBJ2-5; D is unresolved. The V end was cut by 4 bases, the J end by 5 bases, with 14 bases between. This CDR3 has 14 residues. The germline V gene encodes CDR1 SGHTA and CDR2 FQGNSA. CDR3 DNA: TGTGCCAGCAGCTCACCCCCCGTTCCCGAGACCCAGTACTTC. Its protein is CASSSPPVPETQYF.

This clone was found once. V usage is TRBV28 and J usage is TRBJ1-1, with 8 bases matching TRBD1. The CDR3 consists of 16 residues. CDR1 is MDHEN and CDR2 is SYDVKM in the germline V gene. V trimming: 4 bases; J trimming: 0 bases; junction bases outside the gene matches: 7. This CDR3 reads CASSWDRSIMNTEAFF. CDR3 in DNA: TGTGCCAGCAGTTGGGACAGGAGCATAATGAACACTGAAGCTTTCTTT.

The rearrangement uses TRBV2 and TRBJ2-1; D is ambiguous. The germline V and J ends were trimmed by 7 bases and 0 bases, with 13 bases remaining between them. This CDR3 contains 15 residues. CDR1 and CDR2 from the germline V gene are SNHLY and FYNNEI. CDR3 amino acids: CASKKGLLSYNEQFF. In nucleotides, the CDR3 is TGTGCCAGCAAGAAAGGCCTCCTCTCCTACAATGAGCAGTTCTTC.

The CDR3 loop reads CASRFVMNTEAFF. The CDR3 DNA reads TGTGCCAGCAGGTTCGTCATGAACACTGAAGCTTTCTTT. This chain connects TRBV2 to TRBJ1-1; no reliable D call. Trimming took 6 bases from V and 0 from J, leaving 8 bases between them. CDR1 SNHLY and CDR2 FYNNEI come from the germline V gene. The CDR3 has 13 residues.

Written as DNA, the CDR3 is TGTGCCAGCAGCTTAGCGAGGTGGGGGGCGGTCACTGAAGCTTTCTTT. This sequence encodes CASSLARWGAVTEAFF. The V and J genes are TRBV7-2 and TRBJ1-1; a possible D gene is TRBD1 (6 bases). The ends were cut back, 0 bases at V and 4 bases at J, with 15 bases in the middle. The germline gives CDR1 SGHTA, CDR2 FQGNSA. The CDR3 loop spans 16 amino acids.

This clone showed up just a few times. J is TRBJ1-2 and V is TRBV6-5; D not certain. V was clipped by 2 bases and J by 4 bases, with 8 bases between them. This CDR3 spans 13 amino acids. Germline V gives CDR1 MNHEY, CDR2 SVGAGI. Here the CDR3 DNA reads TGTGCCAGCAGTTACGAGGCAGGCTATGGCTACACCTTC. The encoded protein is CASSYEAGYGYTF.

This chain links TRBV10-3 with TRBJ2-3; TRBD1 matches at 9 bases. The CDR3 contains 16 residues. V was pared by 3 bases and J by 1 base, with 5 bases of the junction left unmatched. Germline CDR1 ENHRY, CDR2 SYGVKD. The CDR3 sequence is CAISDNRGLGTDTQYF. The CDR3 bases are TGTGCCATCAGTGACAACAGGGGGCTAGGCACAGATACGCAGTATTTT.

V gene TRBV10-3 combines with J gene TRBJ2-7, with D hard to call. The germline V gene encodes CDR1 ENHRY and CDR2 SYGVKD. The CDR3 spans 15 residues. V dropped 2 bases and J dropped 2 bases, with 13 bases sitting between them. CDR3 residues: CAISEGTPWTYEQYF. The CDR3 region has the DNA TGTGCCATCAGTGAGGGAACACCCTGGACCTACGAGCAGTACTTC.

For the CDR3, the DNA is TGTGCCAGCAGCCTCCTGCCAGGGACTAGACCTTACAATGAGCAGTTCTTC. Translating gives CASSLLPGTRPYNEQFF. This chain joins TRBV14 and TRBJ2-1; 8 nucleotides align to TRBD2. The V gene end was trimmed by 4 bases and the J gene end by 4 bases; junction bases not matched to a gene: 12. CDR3 length equals 17 residues. Germline V lookup: CDR1 SGHDN, CDR2 FVKESK.

The rearrangement uses TRBV6-5 and TRBJ1-1; perhaps TRBD1 as D (5 bases). Trimming took off 2 bases at V and 4 bases at J, with 11 bases between the two ends. CDR1 and CDR2 from the germline V gene are MNHEY and SVGAGI. The CDR3 consists of 14 residues. The DNA of the CDR3 is TGTGCCAGCAGTTACCGGCAGGGTGCCACTGAAGCTTTCTTT. This gives the protein CASSYRQGATEAFF.

The chain combines TRBV10-2 with TRBJ2-7, with D possibly being TRBD2 (6 bases). Trimming stripped 4 bases from V and 4 bases from J, with 11 bases between. Germline CDR1 and CDR2: WSHSY and SAAADI. This CDR3 contains 13 residues. CDR3 bases: TGCGCCAGCAGTGTTGGGCGGGAATACGAGCAGTACTTC. Protein sequence: CASSVGREYEQYF.